Below, 28 T cell receptor beta chains from the same sample are listed, as sequenced in a study of blood T cell repertoires in COVID-19. Measured with immunoSEQ multiplex PCR; TCRdb has only the in-frame clones, and not every one. The repertoire has 55,000 to 75,000 clones, roughly 81% of them found once; the top ten carry roughly 14%. Sequencing was done on a sample of peripheral blood. The receptors here all came from an older man with acute or convalescent COVID-19.

The chain combines TRBV7-3 with TRBJ2-1; TRBD2 matches 11 bases. Germline CDR1 is SGHTA and CDR2 is FQGTGA. The CDR3 has 16 residues. Trimming cost V 2 bases and J 8 bases; bases outside gene matches: 8. Written as DNA, the CDR3 is TGTGCCAGCAGCTTACTAGCAACTAGCGGGAGTCATGAGCAGTTCTTC. Its translation is CASSLLATSGSHEQFF.

This chain uses TRBV3-1 (or the pseudogene TRBV3-2) with TRBJ2-2, with 11 bases identical to TRBD1. The trim removed 2 bases at V and 3 bases at J, leaving 2 bases unmatched. CDR1 is LGHDT, CDR2 YNNKEL, per germline (reference sequence). CDR3 length: 16 amino acids. The CDR3 DNA reads TGTGCCAGCAGCCAAAGGGACAGGGGGGACACCGGGGAGCTGTTTTTT. Translation: CASSQRDRGDTGELFF.

The rearrangement uses TRBV20-1 and TRBJ1-5; 8 bases agree with TRBD1. With 3 bases clipped from V and 7 bases from J, the junction kept 8 bases outside the gene matches. Germline lookup yields CDR1 DFQATT and CDR2 SNEGSKA (reference sequence). This CDR3 has 14 amino acids. CDR3 region: CSASPGQVLQPQHF. DNA of the CDR3: TGCAGTGCTAGTCCGGGACAGGTGTTACAGCCCCAGCATTTT.

The J gene is TRBJ2-3, the V gene TRBV7-2; 7 nucleotides agree with TRBD2. The germline V gene encodes CDR1 SGHTA and CDR2 FQGNSA. Unmatched junction bases numbered 5, after V lost 0 bases and J lost 2 bases. CDR3 length equals 16 residues. The CDR3 loop is CASSLAGGPYTDTQYF. As DNA, the CDR3 is TGTGCCAGCAGCTTAGCGGGAGGGCCATACACAGATACGCAGTATTTT.

The rearrangement joins TRBV11-3 to TRBJ2-3; 15 bases match TRBD2. V lost 5 bases to trimming and J lost 5 bases; unmatched junction nucleotides: 8. Germline CDR1 is SGHNT and CDR2 is YENEEA. The CDR3 totals 17 residues. The CDR3 sequence: CASSTGLAGGPRDTQYF. The CDR3, as DNA: TGTGCCAGCAGCACAGGACTAGCGGGAGGGCCGAGAGATACGCAGTATTTT. Supplemented by reference TRBV11-3 and TRBJ2-3, the full variable domain reads EAGVVQSPRYKIIEKKQPVAFWCNPISGHNTLYWYLQNLGQGPELLIRYENEEAVDDSQLPKDRFSAERLKGVDSTLKIQPAELGDSAVYLCASSTGLAGGPRDTQYFGPGTRLTVL.

This clone was seen once. The J gene is TRBJ1-5, the V gene TRBV2; no reliable D call. The V end was cut by 5 bases, the J end by 4 bases, with 9 bases between. This CDR3 comprises 13 residues. Looked up from germline, CDR1 is SNHLY and CDR2 is FYNNEI. CDR3 nucleotides: TGTGCCAGCAGTCGGGTTAATAATCAGCCCCAGCATTTT. This encodes CASSRVNNQPQHF.

The genes are TRBV2 and TRBJ1-2; 8 bases match TRBD1. The V gene end was trimmed by 7 bases and the J gene end by 4 bases; junction bases not matched to a gene: 2. CDR1 and CDR2 (germline): SNHLY, FYNNEI. This CDR3 is built from 12 residues. Here the CDR3 reads CASTTGGYGYTF. CDR3 bases: TGTGCCAGCACAACAGGGGGCTATGGCTACACCTTC.

The V call is TRBV7-2, the J call TRBJ1-1; D might be TRBD1 (5 bases). The CDR3 is made up of 11 amino acids. V lost 6 bases, J lost 7 bases, and 9 bases lay in between. Germline CDR1 reads SGHTA; CDR2 reads FQGNSA. The chain's CDR3 is CASRRGYEAFF. The CDR3, as DNA: TGTGCCAGCAGGCGGGGGTATGAAGCTTTCTTT. Combining the CDR3 with reference TRBV7-2 and TRBJ1-1 gives the whole variable domain GAGVSQSPSNKVTEKGKDVELRCDPISGHTALYWYRQSLGQGLEFLIYFQGNSAPDKSGLPSDRFSAERTGGSVSTLTIQRTQQEDSAVYLCASRRGYEAFFGQGTRLTVV.

The chain links TRBV5-5 to TRBJ1-5; D is possibly TRBD1 (5 bases). The length of the CDR3 is 14 residues. From germline, CDR1 is SGHKS and CDR2 YYEKEE (reference sequence). With 4 bases removed from V and 4 bases from J, the gap between germline ends came to 12 bases. In nucleotides, the CDR3 is TGTGCCAGCAGCGAGGGGACTAATAATCAGCCCCAGCATTTT. Protein sequence: CASSEGTNNQPQHF.

The J gene is TRBJ1-1, the V gene TRBV7-6; a weak D match, TRBD1 (5 bases). The germline V and J ends were trimmed by 2 bases and 7 bases, with 14 bases remaining between them. Germline assignment: CDR1 SGHVS and CDR2 FNYEAQ. This CDR3 has 14 amino acids. The CDR3 region has the DNA TGTGCCAGCAGCTTAAGGGACCGGGGGAGTGAAGCTTTCTTT. Its protein product is CASSLRDRGSEAFF.

The genes are TRBV12-3 or TRBV12-4 and TRBJ1-5; the match to TRBD1 covers 9 bases. After removal of 6 bases from V and 5 bases from J, the junction contained 2 bases not matched to a gene. The CDR3 totals 13 residues. The CDR3 DNA reads as TGTGCCAGCAGGGACAGGGGCGATCAGCCCCAGCATTTT. Its protein is CASRDRGDQPQHF.

The V gene is TRBV2, the J gene TRBJ2-5; 13 nucleotides line up with TRBD2. Germline loops: CDR1 SNHLY, CDR2 FYNNEI. The V segment lost 6 bases and the J segment 5 bases; nucleotides outside the gene matches: 6. CDR3 length equals 15 residues. Written as DNA, the CDR3 is TGTGCCAGCAGGGAACTAGCGGGGGGGCCGGAGACCCAGTACTTC. Translated, it gives CASRELAGGPETQYF.

This clone has only one observation. The gene calls are TRBV24-1 and TRBJ2-3, with 8 bases fitting TRBD1. After removal of 3 bases from V and 4 bases from J, the junction contained 2 bases not matched to a gene. Germline CDR1 reads KGHDR; CDR2 reads SFDVKD. The CDR3 has 14 amino acids. The CDR3 bases are TGTGCCACCAGTGATCGGACAGGGCCAGATACGCAGTATTTT. Protein product: CATSDRTGPDTQYF.

This clone came up once. The J gene is TRBJ1-1, the V gene TRBV12-3 or TRBV12-4; D remains ambiguous. V was cut by 5 bases and J by 0 bases, with 7 bases left in between. The CDR3 consists of 13 residues. CDR3 in amino acids: CASSLRVNTEAFF. The DNA for the CDR3 is TGTGCCAGCAGTCTTCGGGTGAACACTGAAGCTTTCTTT.

The genes are TRBV10-1 and TRBJ1-2, with D possibly matching TRBD1 (5 bases). Germline CDR1 WNHNN, CDR2 SYGVQD (reference sequence). This CDR3 contains 14 residues. Trimming removed 6 bases at V and 3 bases at J, with 14 bases between. The CDR3 DNA sequence: TGCGCCAGCAGCTGGGCGACAGTTTACTATGGCTACACCTTC. Amino acid sequence: CASSWATVYYGYTF.

The chain couples TRBV19 to TRBJ2-1; perhaps TRBD2 as D (5 bases). CDR1 and CDR2 (germline): LNHDA, SQIVND (reference sequence). This CDR3 has 16 residues. V was clipped by 1 base and J by 8 bases, with 18 bases between them. CDR3 region: CASSIAPGTLRDEQFF. Written as DNA, the CDR3 is TGTGCCAGTAGTATAGCGCCGGGAACCCTGAGGGATGAGCAGTTCTTC.

On this clone: At one end, the junction sequence differs from germline, possibly due to a read error. The chain couples TRBV19 to TRBJ1-2; perhaps TRBD1 as D (6 bases). The germline V gene has CDR1 LNHDA and CDR2 SQIVND (reference sequence). The CDR3 is 12 residues long. Here the CDR3 DNA reads TGTGCCAGTAGTATAGATCTCGGGGGGCAAGCCTTC. Its translation is CASSIDLGGQAF.

The chain joins TRBV15 to TRBJ1-2, with TRBD1 matching over 7 bases. CDR1 and CDR2 (germline): LNHNV, YYDKDF (reference sequence). There are 16 residues in the CDR3. V gave up 2 bases and J gave up 3 bases; unmatched junction bases: 9. CDR3 nucleotide sequence: TGTGCCACCAGCAGAACAGGGGAAGGCGCATACTATGGCTACACCTTC. Encoded protein: CATSRTGEGAYYGYTF.

The chain is built from TRBV4-3 and TRBJ2-5, with D possibly TRBD1 on 5 matching bases. Trimming took 0 bases from V and 7 from J, leaving 12 bases between them. Germline V gives CDR1 LGHNA, CDR2 YSLEER. The CDR3 covers 14 residues. The chain's CDR3 is CASSQDSRAGTQYF. The CDR3 region has the DNA TGCGCCAGCAGCCAAGATTCCAGGGCCGGGACCCAGTACTTC.

The chain carries TRBV30 and TRBJ2-5; perhaps TRBD2 as D (6 bases). The CDR3 contains 14 residues. Germline V gene lookup returns CDR1 GTSNPN and CDR2 SVGIG (reference sequence). The V and J ends lost 0 bases and 4 bases respectively, with 12 bases between them. The CDR3 DNA reads as TGTGCCTGGAGTGTAGGAGGGGCCGGAGAGACCCAGTACTTC. Protein product: CAWSVGGAGETQYF.

The chain uses TRBV6-6 and TRBJ1-5, with unresolved D. CDR3 size: 12 residues. V lost 6 bases to trimming and J lost 9 bases, with 12 bases between them. The germline V gene has CDR1 MNHNY and CDR2 SVGAGI (reference sequence). For the CDR3, the DNA is TGTGCCAGCAGAGCGAGGGTGTCGCCCCAGCATTTT. This gives the protein CASRARVSPQHF.

This clone has only one observation. One junction end does not reproduce the germline sequence, and a read error may be involved. V is TRBV23-1 and J is TRBJ2-1; possible D gene TRBD2, 6 bases. TRBV23-1 is labeled an ORF, and its function is uncertain. CDR3 length equals 13 residues. The CDR3 bases are TGCGCCAGCAATCAGACGTTACCCGGGACTTGGCTCTTC. It translates to CASNQTLPGTWLF.

The chain couples TRBV6-2 or TRBV6-3 to TRBJ2-1; possible D gene TRBD2, 6 bases. The CDR3 extends over 14 amino acids. Germline-derived CDR1 and CDR2 are MNHEY and SVGEGT. V was trimmed by 4 bases and J by 7 bases, leaving 14 bases between them. CDR3 loop: CASSSSQEGNEQFF. CDR3 coding DNA: TGTGCCAGCAGTTCGTCTCAGGAGGGGAATGAGCAGTTCTTC.

This clone was picked up one time. The rearrangement links TRBV6-1 to TRBJ2-6, with D possibly TRBD1 on 5 matching bases. Germline CDR1 and CDR2: MNHNS and SASEGT. V lost 4 bases and J 2 bases, leaving 15 bases between the germline ends. This CDR3 contains 17 residues. This CDR3 is CASSGHGDSTGANVLTF. As DNA, the CDR3 is TGTGCCAGCAGTGGCCACGGTGACAGTACTGGGGCCAACGTCCTGACTTTC.

The J gene is TRBJ2-1, the V gene TRBV11-2, with 9 bases that match TRBD1. Germline V gene lookup returns CDR1 SGHAT and CDR2 FQNNGV. Trimming at V came to 5 bases and at J to 12 bases, leaving 14 bases not matched to a gene. This CDR3 spans 15 amino acids. CDR3 loop: CASSGDREVSKGQFF. Here the CDR3 DNA reads TGTGCCAGCAGCGGGGACAGGGAGGTTTCCAAGGGGCAGTTCTTC. The complete variable domain, with remaining parts taken from reference TRBV11-2 and TRBJ2-1, reads EAGVAQSPRYKIIEKRQSVAFWCNPISGHATLYWYQQILGQGPKLLIQFQNNGVVDDSQLPKDRFSAERLKGVDSTLKIQPAKLEDSAVYLCASSGDREVSKGQFFGPGTRLTVL.

The chain has TRBV6-5 and TRBJ1-5; no clear D gene. The V gene's germline CDR1 is MNHEY and CDR2 SVGAGI. The CDR3 is 12 amino acids. Trimming removed 5 bases from V and 6 bases from J, with 8 bases in between. The CDR3 region is CASSPTGQPQHF. CDR3 coding DNA: TGTGCCAGCAGTCCTACGGGTCAGCCCCAGCATTTT.

The gene calls are TRBV5-1 and TRBJ2-2; TRBD2 matches at 8 bases. J was trimmed by 3 bases and V by 3 bases; bases with no gene match: 4. The germline CDR1 and CDR2 sequences are SGHRS and YFSETQ. CDR3 length equals 15 residues. Here the CDR3 DNA reads TGCGCCAGCAGCTCAAGCGGGAGTGACACCGGGGAGCTGTTTTTT. It encodes CASSSSGSDTGELFF.

The rearrangement uses TRBV10-3 and TRBJ1-1; a weak D match, TRBD1 (5 bases). Trimming took off 0 bases at V and 7 bases at J, with 9 bases between the two ends. Germline V gene lookup returns CDR1 ENHRY and CDR2 SYGVKD. This CDR3 comprises 13 residues. The CDR3 bases are TGTGCCATCAGTGAGTCGGGGCTGAGTGAAGCTTTCTTT. This sequence encodes CAISESGLSEAFF.